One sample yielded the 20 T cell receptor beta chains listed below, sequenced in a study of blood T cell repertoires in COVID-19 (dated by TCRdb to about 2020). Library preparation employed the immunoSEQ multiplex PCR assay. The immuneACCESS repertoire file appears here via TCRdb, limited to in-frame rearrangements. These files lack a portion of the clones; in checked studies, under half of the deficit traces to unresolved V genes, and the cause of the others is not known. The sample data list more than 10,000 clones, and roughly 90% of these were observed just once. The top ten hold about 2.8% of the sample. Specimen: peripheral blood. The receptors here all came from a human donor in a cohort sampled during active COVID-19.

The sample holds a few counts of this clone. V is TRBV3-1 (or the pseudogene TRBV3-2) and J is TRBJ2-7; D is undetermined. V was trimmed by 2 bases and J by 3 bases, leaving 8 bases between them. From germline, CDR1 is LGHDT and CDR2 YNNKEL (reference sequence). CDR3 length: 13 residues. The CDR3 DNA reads TGTGCCAGCAGCCAATTGGGCATCTACGAGCAGTACTTC. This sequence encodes CASSQLGIYEQYF.

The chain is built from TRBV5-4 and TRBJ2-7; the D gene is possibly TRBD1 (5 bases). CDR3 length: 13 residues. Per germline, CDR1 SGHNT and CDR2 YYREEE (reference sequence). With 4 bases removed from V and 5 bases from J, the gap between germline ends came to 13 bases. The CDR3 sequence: CASSPTVSNEQYF. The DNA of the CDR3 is TGTGCCAGCAGCCCGACAGTAAGTAACGAGCAGTACTTC.

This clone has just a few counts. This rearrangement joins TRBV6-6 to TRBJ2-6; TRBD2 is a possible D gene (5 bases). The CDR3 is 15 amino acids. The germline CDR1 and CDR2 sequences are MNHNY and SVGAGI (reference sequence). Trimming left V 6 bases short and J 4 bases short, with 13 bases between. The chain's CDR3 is CASSTLSGGANVLTF. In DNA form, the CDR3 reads TGTGCCAGCAGCACACTTTCGGGAGGGGCCAACGTCCTGACTTTC.

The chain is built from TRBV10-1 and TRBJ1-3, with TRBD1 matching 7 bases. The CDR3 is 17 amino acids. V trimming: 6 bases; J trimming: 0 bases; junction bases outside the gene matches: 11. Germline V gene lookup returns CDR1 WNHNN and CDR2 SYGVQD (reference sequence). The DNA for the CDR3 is TGCGCCAGCAGGCCTTTGGGACAGCGAGTCTCTGGAAACACCATATATTTT. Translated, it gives CASRPLGQRVSGNTIYF.

The CDR3 loop reads CASRTDTLEKLFF. The CDR3 coding sequence is TGTGCCAGCAGGACAGACACTTTAGAAAAACTGTTTTTT. The chain has TRBV2 and TRBJ1-4, with D maybe TRBD1 (5 bases). This CDR3 comprises 13 residues. Per the germline V gene, CDR1 is SNHLY and CDR2 is FYNNEI. Trimming pared 6 bases from V and 8 bases from J, leaving 13 bases between.

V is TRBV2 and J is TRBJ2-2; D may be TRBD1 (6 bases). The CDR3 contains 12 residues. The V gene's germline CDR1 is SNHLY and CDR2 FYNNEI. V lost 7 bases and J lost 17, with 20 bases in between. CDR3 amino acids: CASNRADRGPFF. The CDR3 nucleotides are TGTGCCAGCAACAGGGCGGACCGGGGACCTTTTTTT.

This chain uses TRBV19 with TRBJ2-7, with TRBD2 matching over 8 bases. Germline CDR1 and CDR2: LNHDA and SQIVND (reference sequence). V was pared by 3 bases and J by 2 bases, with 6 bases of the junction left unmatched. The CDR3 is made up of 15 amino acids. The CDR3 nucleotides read TGTGCCAGTAGTATCATCGCGGGGGGTACCTACGAGCAGTACTTC. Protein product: CASSIIAGGTYEQYF.

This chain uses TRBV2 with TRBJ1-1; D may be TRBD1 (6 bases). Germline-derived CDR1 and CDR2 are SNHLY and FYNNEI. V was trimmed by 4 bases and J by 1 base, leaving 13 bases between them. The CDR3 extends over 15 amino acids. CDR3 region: CASSVREGENTEAFF. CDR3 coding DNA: TGTGCCAGCAGTGTTCGGGAGGGGGAGAACACTGAAGCTTTCTTT.

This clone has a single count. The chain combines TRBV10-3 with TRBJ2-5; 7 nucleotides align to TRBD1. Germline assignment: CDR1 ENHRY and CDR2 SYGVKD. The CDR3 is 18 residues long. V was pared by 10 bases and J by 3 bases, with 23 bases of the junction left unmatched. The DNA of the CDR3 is TGTGCCACCAAGGACCTATACAGGGGAAGGGTGGAGAAAGAGACCCAGTACTTC. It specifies CATKDLYRGRVEKETQYF.

The CDR3 nucleotides read TGCGCCAGCAGCAGGTCTGGGAGGGACATTCAGTACTTC. Encoded protein: CASSRSGRDIQYF. V and J are TRBV5-1 and TRBJ2-4, with 7 bases matching TRBD2. V trimming: 4 bases; J trimming: 8 bases; junction bases outside the gene matches: 6. Germline assignment: CDR1 SGHRS and CDR2 YFSETQ. The CDR3 is 13 residues long. Combining the CDR3 with reference TRBV5-1 and TRBJ2-4 gives the whole variable domain KAGVTQTPRYLIKTRGQQVTLSCSPISGHRSVSWYQQTPGQGLQFLFEYFSETQRNKGNFPGRFSGRQFSNSRSEMNVSTLELGDSALYLCASSRSGRDIQYFGAGTRLSVL.

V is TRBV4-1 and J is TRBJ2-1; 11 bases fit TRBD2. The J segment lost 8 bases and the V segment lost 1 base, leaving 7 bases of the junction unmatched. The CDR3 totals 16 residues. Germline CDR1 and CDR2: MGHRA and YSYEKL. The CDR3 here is CASSQVPLAGGYEQFF. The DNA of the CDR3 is TGCGCCAGCAGCCAAGTCCCGCTAGCGGGGGGTTATGAGCAGTTCTTC.

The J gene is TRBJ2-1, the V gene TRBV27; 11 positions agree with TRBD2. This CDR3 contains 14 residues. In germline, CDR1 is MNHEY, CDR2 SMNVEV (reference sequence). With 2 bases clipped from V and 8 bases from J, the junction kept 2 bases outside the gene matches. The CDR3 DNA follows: TGTGCCAGCAGTTTAACTAGCGGGGGCGATGAGCAGTTCTTC. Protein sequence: CASSLTSGGDEQFF.

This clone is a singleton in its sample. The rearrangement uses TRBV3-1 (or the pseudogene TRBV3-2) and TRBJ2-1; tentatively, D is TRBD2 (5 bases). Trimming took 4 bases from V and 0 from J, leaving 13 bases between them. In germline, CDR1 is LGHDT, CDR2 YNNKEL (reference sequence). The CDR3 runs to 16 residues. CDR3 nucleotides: TGTGCCAGCAGCCGGACCGGGGTCAGCTCCTACAATGAGCAGTTCTTC. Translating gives CASSRTGVSSYNEQFF.

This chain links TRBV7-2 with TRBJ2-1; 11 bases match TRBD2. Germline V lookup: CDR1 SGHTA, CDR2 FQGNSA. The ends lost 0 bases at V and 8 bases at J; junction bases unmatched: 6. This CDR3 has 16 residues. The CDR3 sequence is CASSLASLAGGYEQFF. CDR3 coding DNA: TGTGCCAGCAGCTTAGCCAGCCTAGCGGGGGGTTATGAGCAGTTCTTC.

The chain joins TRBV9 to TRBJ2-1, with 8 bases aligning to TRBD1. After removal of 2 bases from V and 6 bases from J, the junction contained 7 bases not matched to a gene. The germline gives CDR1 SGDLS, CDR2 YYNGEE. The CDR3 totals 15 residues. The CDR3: CASSVRTGMGNEQFF. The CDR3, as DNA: TGTGCCAGCAGCGTGAGGACAGGGATGGGCAATGAGCAGTTCTTC.

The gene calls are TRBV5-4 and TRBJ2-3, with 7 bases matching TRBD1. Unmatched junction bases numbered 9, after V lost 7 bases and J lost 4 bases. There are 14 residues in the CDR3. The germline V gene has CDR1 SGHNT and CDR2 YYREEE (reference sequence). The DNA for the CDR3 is TGTGCCAGCGGCCATGAGGGGGCGGCAGATACGCAGTATTTT. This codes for CASGHEGAADTQYF.

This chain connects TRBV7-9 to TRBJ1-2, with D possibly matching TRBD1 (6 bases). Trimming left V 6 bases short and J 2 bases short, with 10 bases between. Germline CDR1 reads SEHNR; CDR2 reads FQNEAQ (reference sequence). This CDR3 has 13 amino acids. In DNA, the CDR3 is TGTGCCAGCAGTTTCACAGGGAACTATGGCTACACCTTC. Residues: CASSFTGNYGYTF.

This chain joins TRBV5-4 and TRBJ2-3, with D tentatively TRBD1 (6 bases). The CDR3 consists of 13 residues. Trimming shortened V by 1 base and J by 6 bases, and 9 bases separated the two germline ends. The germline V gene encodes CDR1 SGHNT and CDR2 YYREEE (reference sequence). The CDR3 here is CASSLRGSDTQYF. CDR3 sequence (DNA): TGTGCCAGCAGCTTGAGGGGGAGCGATACGCAGTATTTT.

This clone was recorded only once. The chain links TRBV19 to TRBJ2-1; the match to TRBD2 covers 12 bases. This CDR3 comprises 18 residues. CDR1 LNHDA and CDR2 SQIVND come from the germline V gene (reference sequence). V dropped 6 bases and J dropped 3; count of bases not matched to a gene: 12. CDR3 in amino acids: CASSPGLAGGLFYNEQFF. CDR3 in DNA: TGTGCCAGTAGCCCCGGGCTAGCGGGGGGGCTTTTCTACAATGAGCAGTTCTTC.

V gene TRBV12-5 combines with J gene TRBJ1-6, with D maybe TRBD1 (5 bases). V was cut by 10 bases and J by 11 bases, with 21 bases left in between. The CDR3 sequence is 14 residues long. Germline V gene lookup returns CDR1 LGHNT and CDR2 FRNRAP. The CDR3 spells CATSPGGDGAPLHF. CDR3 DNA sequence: TGTGCTACCTCACCCGGGGGGGATGGGGCACCCCTCCACTTT.